The TCR beta chain described here comes from a study of shared clonotypes between healthy human individuals. About the research overall: With ages of 18 to 49, the donors were two women and three men. Study outcomes and limitations: Among donors, the sharing of clonotypes was expected to be influenced by sequencing depth. Generation probabilities were higher for clonotypes shared across all four sorted-subset donors than for unshared ones. Rarefaction curves obtained for sorted subsets showed sequencing incomplete despite large depth.

CDR3 length: 18 amino acids. CDR1 is SGHTA, CDR2 FQGNSA, per germline. V was clipped by 5 bases and J by 1 base, with 20 bases between them. Note on this clone: Its target is unknown.

Terminally differentiated effector memory CD45RA+ cells were left out of the naive CD8 fraction, which was CD45RO-negative and positively selected for CCR7. The repertoire was sequenced with immunoSEQ multiplex PCR; TCRdb's copy has only in-frame clones and lacks some. Of about 750,000 clones in the sample, roughly 92% were seen once. The chain combines TRBV7-2 with TRBJ2-2; tentative D call: TRBD1 (5 bases). The TCR comes from a man aged 25 to 40 in good health. Sequencing used naive CD8+ T cells sorted from blood. DNA of the CDR3: TGTGCCAGCAGCCCCACCGGGTTCAGGACACAGAACACCGGGGAGCTGTTTTTT. As protein: CASSPTGFRTQNTGELFF.